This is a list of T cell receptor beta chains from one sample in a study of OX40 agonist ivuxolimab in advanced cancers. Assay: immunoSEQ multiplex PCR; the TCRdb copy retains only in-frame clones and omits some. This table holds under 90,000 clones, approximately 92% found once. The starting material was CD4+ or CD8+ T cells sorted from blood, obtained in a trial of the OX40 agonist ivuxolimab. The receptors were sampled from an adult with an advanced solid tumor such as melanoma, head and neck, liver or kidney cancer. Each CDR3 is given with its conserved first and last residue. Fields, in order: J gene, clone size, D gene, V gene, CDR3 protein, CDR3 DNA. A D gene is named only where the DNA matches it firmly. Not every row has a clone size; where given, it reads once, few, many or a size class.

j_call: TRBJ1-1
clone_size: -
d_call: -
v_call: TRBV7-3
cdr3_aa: CASSLGRTVNTEAFF
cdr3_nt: TGTGCCAGCAGCTTAGGTAGGACGGTCAACACTGAAGCTTTCTTT

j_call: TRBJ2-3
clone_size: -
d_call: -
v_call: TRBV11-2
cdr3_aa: CASSPGTSTTDTQYF
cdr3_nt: TGTGCCAGCAGCCCCGGGACCAGCACCACAGATACGCAGTATTTT

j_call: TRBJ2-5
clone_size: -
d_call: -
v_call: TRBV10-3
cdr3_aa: CAISDGVQETQYF
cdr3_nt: TGTGCCATCAGCGACGGGGTTCAAGAGACCCAGTACTTC

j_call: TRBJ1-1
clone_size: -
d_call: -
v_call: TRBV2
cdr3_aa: CASITQGNTEAFF
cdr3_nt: TGTGCCAGCATCACACAGGGTAACACTGAAGCTTTCTTT

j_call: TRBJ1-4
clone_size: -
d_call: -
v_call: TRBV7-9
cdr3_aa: CASSFEGRTNEKLFF
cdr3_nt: TGTGCCAGCAGTTTTGAGGGACGAACTAATGAAAAACTGTTTTTT

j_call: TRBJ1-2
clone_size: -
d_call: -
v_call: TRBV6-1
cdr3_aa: CASSEGGWEGYTF
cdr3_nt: TGTGCCAGCAGTGAAGGTGGTTGGGAGGGCTACACCTTC

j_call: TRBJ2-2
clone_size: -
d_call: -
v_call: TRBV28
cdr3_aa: CASIGAAVSTGELFF
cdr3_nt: TGTGCCAGCATTGGGGCGGCGGTTTCTACCGGGGAGCTGTTTTTT

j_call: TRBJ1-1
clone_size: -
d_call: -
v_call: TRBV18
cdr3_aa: CASSPPMGGATEAFF
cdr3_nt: TGTGCCAGCTCACCACCTATGGGGGGGGCCACTGAAGCTTTCTTT

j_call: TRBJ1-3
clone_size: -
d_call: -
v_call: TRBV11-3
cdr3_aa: CASSSITGNTIYF
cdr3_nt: TGTGCCAGCAGCTCAATTACTGGAAACACCATATATTTT

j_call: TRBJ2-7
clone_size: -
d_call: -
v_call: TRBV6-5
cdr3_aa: CASSYKGSDDEQYF
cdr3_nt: TGTGCCAGCAGTTACAAGGGGAGCGACGACGAGCAGTACTTC

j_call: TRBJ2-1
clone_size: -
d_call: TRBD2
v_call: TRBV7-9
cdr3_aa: CASSLGLAGGYNEQFF
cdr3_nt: TGTGCCAGCAGCTTAGGGCTAGCGGGAGGGTACAATGAGCAGTTCTTC

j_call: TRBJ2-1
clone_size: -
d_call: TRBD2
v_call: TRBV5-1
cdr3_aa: CASSFDSTLRTSGGTGSYNEQFF
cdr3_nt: TGCGCCAGCAGCTTTGATTCGACCCTTCGGACTAGCGGGGGGACGGGATCGTACAATGAGCAGTTCTTC

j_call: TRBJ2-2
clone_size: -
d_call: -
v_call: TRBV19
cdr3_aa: CASSIDSRNTGELFF
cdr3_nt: TGTGCCAGTAGTATAGATTCCAGAAACACCGGGGAGCTGTTTTTT

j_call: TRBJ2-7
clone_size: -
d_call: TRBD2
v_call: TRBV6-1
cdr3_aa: CASSEGIGGAAYEQYF
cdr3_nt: TGTGCCAGCAGTGAAGGGATCGGGGGGGCCGCCTACGAGCAGTACTTC

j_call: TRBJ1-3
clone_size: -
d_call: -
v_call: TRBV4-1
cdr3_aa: CASSQARALTGNTIYF
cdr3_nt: TGCGCCAGCAGCCAAGCGAGGGCGCTGACTGGAAACACCATATATTTT

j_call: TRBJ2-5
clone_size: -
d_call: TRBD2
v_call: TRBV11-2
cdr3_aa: CASSLVGAGGGETQYF
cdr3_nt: TGTGCCAGCAGCTTAGTGGGAGCGGGGGGCGGAGAGACCCAGTACTTC

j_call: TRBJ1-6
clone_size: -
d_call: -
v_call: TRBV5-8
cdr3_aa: CASSLGNSPLHF
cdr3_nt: TGTGCCAGCAGCTTAGGTAATTCACCCCTCCACTTT

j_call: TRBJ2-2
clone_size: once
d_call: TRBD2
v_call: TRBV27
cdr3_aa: CASSRLADTAGELFF
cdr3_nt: TGTGCCAGCAGTCGACTAGCGGATACCGCCGGGGAGCTGTTTTTT

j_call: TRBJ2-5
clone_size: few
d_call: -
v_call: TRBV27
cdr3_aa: CASSVRTEETQYF
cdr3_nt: TGTGCCAGCAGTGTAAGGACAGAAGAGACCCAGTACTTC

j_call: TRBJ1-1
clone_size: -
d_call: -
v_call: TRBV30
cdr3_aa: CAWSGSMNTEAFF
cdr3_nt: TGTGCCTGGAGTGGCAGTATGAACACTGAAGCTTTCTTT

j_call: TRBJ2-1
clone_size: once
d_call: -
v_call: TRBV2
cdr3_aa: CASSGSSYEQFF
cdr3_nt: TGTGCCAGCAGCGGTAGCTCTTATGAGCAGTTCTTC

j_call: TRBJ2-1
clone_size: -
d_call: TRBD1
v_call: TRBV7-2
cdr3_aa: CASSPGGTGAHEQFF
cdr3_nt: TGTGCCAGCAGCCCGGGCGGGACAGGGGCCCATGAGCAGTTCTTC

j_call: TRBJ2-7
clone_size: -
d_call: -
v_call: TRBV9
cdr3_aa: CASSPMGGYEQYF
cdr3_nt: TGTGCCAGCAGCCCCATGGGCGGTTACGAGCAGTACTTC

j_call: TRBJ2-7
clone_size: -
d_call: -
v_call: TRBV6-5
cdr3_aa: CASGRDKESYEQYF
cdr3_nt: TGTGCCAGCGGAAGGGACAAGGAGTCCTACGAGCAGTACTTC

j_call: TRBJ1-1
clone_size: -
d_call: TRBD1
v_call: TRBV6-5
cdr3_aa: CASSYSGQGKTEAFF
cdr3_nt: TGTGCCAGCAGTTACTCGGGACAGGGGAAGACTGAAGCTTTCTTT

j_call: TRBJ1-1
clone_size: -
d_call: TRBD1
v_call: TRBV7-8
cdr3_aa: CASSLRTGTVTEAFF
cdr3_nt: TGTGCCAGCAGCTTGCGGACAGGGACGGTGACTGAAGCTTTCTTT

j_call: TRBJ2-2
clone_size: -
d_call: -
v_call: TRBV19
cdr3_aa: CASSIVVRGRLATNTGELFF
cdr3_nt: TGTGCCAGTAGTATAGTCGTCAGGGGGAGACTAGCGACCAACACCGGGGAGCTGTTTTTT

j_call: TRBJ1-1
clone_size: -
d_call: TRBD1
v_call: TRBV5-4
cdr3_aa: CASTEKGQGAPEAFF
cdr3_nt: TGTGCCAGCACCGAAAAAGGACAGGGGGCACCTGAAGCTTTCTTT

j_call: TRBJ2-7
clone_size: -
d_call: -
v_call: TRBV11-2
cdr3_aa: CASSSTWTSSYEQYF
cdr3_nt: TGTGCCAGCAGCTCCACTTGGACGAGCTCCTACGAGCAGTACTTC

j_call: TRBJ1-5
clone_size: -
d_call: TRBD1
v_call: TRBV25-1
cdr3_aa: CASSARGGNQPQHF
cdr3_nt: TGTGCCAGCAGTGCCAGGGGGGGCAATCAGCCCCAGCATTTT

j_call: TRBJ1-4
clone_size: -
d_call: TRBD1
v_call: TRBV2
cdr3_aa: CASTFSGTDEKLFF
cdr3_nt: TGTGCCAGCACCTTCTCGGGGACAGATGAAAAACTGTTTTTT

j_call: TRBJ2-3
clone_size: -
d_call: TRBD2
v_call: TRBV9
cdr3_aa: CASSGGGTRSDTQYF
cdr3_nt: TGTGCCAGCAGCGGCGGGGGGACAAGGTCAGATACGCAGTATTTT

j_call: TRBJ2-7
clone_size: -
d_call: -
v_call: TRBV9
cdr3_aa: CASSVSAGSYEQYF
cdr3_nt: TGTGCCAGCAGCGTATCGGCGGGTTCCTACGAGCAGTACTTC

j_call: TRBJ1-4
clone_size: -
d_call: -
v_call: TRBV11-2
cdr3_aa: CASSLESVGKLFF
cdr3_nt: TGTGCCAGCAGCTTAGAATCGGTGGGAAAACTGTTTTTT

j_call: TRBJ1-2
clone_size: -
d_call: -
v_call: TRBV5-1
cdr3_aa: CASSSGQTNYGYTF
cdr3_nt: TGCGCCAGCAGCTCAGGACAGACTAACTATGGCTACACCTTC

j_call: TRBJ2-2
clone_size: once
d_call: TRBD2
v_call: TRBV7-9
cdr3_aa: CASSLVPSGGVTGELFF
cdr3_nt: TGTGCCAGCAGCTTAGTTCCTAGCGGGGGAGTCACCGGGGAGCTGTTTTTT

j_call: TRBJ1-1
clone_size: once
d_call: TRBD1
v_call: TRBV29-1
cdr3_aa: CSVETGRMTEAFF
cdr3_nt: TGCAGCGTTGAGACAGGGCGAATGACTGAAGCTTTCTTT

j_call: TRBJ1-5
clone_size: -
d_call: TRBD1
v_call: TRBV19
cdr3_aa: CASRQGQQPQHF
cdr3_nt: TGTGCCAGTAGACAGGGGCAACAGCCCCAGCATTTT

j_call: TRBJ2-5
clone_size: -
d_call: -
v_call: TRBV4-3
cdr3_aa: CASSQGNTQQETQYF
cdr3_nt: TGCGCCAGCAGCCAAGGAAACACCCAACAAGAGACCCAGTACTTC

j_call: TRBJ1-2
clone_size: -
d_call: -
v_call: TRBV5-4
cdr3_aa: CASSNTGQFYGYTF
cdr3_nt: TGTGCCAGCAGCAACACTGGACAGTTCTATGGCTACACCTTC

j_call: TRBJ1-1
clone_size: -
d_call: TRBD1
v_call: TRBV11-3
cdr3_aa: CASSLDGRQGMTEAFF
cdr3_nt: TGTGCCAGCAGCTTAGATGGAAGACAGGGGATGACTGAAGCTTTCTTT

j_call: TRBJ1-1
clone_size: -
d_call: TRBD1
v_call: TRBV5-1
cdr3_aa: CASSLNPGGTEAFF
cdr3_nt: TGCGCCAGCAGCTTGAATCCAGGGGGCACTGAAGCTTTCTTT

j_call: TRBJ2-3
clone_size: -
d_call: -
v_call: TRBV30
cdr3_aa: CAWSVPARGTDTQYF
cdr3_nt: TGTGCCTGGAGTGTACCCGCCAGGGGCACAGATACGCAGTATTTT

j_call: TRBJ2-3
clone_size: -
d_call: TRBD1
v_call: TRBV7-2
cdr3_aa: CASSHTGERSTDTQYF
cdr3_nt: TGTGCCAGCAGCCACACAGGGGAGCGAAGCACAGATACGCAGTATTTT

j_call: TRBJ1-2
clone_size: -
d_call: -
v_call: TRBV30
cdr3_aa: CAWSVGQLYYGYTF
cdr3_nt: TGTGCCTGGAGTGTAGGACAGCTCTACTATGGCTACACCTTC

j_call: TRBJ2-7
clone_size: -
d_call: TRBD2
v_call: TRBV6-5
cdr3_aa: CATRTSGMYEQYF
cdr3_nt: TGTGCCACTCGGACTAGCGGGATGTACGAGCAGTACTTC

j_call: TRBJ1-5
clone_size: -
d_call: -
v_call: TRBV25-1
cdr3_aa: CASSESDGGNQPQHF
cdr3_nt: TGTGCCAGCAGTGAATCTGACGGAGGCAATCAGCCCCAGCATTTT

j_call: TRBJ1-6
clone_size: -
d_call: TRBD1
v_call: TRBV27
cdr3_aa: CASSKTGSNNSPLHF
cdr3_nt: TGTGCCAGCAGTAAGACAGGGTCGAATAATTCACCCCTCCACTTT

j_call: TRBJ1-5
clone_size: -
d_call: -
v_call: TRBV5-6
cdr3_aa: CASSSAGGSQPQHF
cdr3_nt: TGTGCCAGCAGCTCGGCTGGGGGGAGTCAGCCCCAGCATTTT

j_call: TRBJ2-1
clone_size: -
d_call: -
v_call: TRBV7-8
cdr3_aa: CASSSPRGGSSYNEQFF
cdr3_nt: TGTGCCAGCAGCTCACCTAGGGGGGGAAGCTCCTACAATGAGCAGTTCTTC

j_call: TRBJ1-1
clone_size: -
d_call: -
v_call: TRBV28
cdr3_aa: CAILNGGAGNTEAFF
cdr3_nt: TGTGCCATCTTAAACGGGGGGGCCGGCAACACTGAAGCTTTCTTT